The clone carrying this T cell receptor (beta chain) was observed once. Germline V gene lookup returns CDR1 KGHDR and CDR2 SFDVKD. The CDR3 consists of 12 residues. V lost 5 bases to trimming and J lost 8 bases, with 11 bases between them. Grouping used clinical history reported by participants in a survey and questionnaire. Symptom resolution, clearance, or two negative PCRs marked the recovered donors of Cohort 3. The data stem from a study of blood T cell repertoires in COVID-19. About the research overall: Samples representing acute and convalescent COVID-19 were sourced from the United States, Italy and Spain.

In the original workflow: By means of reference gene primer amplification, nucleated cell counts were estimated. Sequencing used immunoSEQ multiplex PCR; TCRdb keeps in-frame clones, though not all of them. That table supplies the V and J calls and clone size; D and trimming were determined from the DNA. This table holds 300,000 to 400,000 clones, around 90% found once. Input material: PBMCs or T cells enriched from blood (not recorded which). V and J are TRBV24-1 and TRBJ1-2, with a tentative D call TRBD1 (6 bases). The sequence came from a man aged 30 to 39 who had recovered from COVID-19. DNA for the CDR3: TGTGCCACCAGTGCACAGGGTTGGGGCTACACCTTC. Its protein product is CATSAQGWGYTF.